The 10 T cell receptor beta chains listed next were all sequenced from one sample in a study of shared clonotypes between healthy human individuals. The assay was immunoSEQ multiplex PCR, and TCRdb's table has in-frame clones only and misses some. The sample yields roughly 1.5 million clones, 95% to 99% seen once. Sequenced input: naive CD4+ T cells sorted from blood. The subset: CD45RA+ positively selected. Every receptor here comes from a man under 40 in good health.

The chain recombines TRBV5-4 with TRBJ2-7, with 7 bases that match TRBD2. CDR1 is SGHNT, CDR2 YYREEE, per germline (reference sequence). The CDR3 sequence is 18 residues long. The junction had 15 bases not matched to a gene; V was cut back by 1 base and J by 2 bases. The DNA of the CDR3 is TGTGCCAGCAGCTTGTATTTTGGGGGAGGGCCGTCAACCTACGAGCAGTACTTC. This gives the protein CASSLYFGGGPSTYEQYF.

V is TRBV5-1 and J is TRBJ2-7; 7 nucleotides agree with TRBD1. Germline V lookup: CDR1 SGHRS, CDR2 YFSETQ. The junction had 6 bases not matched to a gene; V was cut back by 4 bases and J by 2 bases. This CDR3 spans 14 amino acids. The chain's CDR3 is CASSPGQRAYEQYF. Here the CDR3 DNA reads TGCGCCAGCAGCCCGGGACAGCGAGCCTACGAGCAGTACTTC.

The chain combines TRBV6-1 with TRBJ2-7, with D possibly TRBD1 on 5 matching bases. CDR1 is MNHNS and CDR2 is SASEGT in the germline V gene. The germline V and J ends were trimmed by 5 bases and 4 bases, with 6 bases remaining between them. CDR3 length equals 11 residues. For the CDR3, the DNA is TGTGCCAGCAGTACAGGATACGAGCAGTACTTC. Protein: CASSTGYEQYF.

V and J are TRBV27 and TRBJ2-2, with 7 positions matching TRBD2. Germline CDR1 is MNHEY and CDR2 is SMNVEV (reference sequence). V shed 2 bases, J shed 2 bases, and the junction held 5 bases outside the gene matches. The length of the CDR3 is 16 residues. As DNA, the CDR3 is TGTGCCAGCAGTTTACCGTTAGCGGGTAACACCGGGGAGCTGTTTTTT. Translated, it gives CASSLPLAGNTGELFF.

The genes are TRBV29-1 and TRBJ2-7; 9 nucleotides align to TRBD1. The junction had 10 bases not matched to a gene; V was cut back by 7 bases and J by 3 bases. CDR3 length equals 14 residues. Germline assignment: CDR1 SQVTM and CDR2 ANQGSEA. CDR3 coding DNA: TGCAGCGCCGGAGGGGACAGGGCTTACTACGAGCAGTACTTC. Residues: CSAGGDRAYYEQYF.

The chain carries TRBV6-1 and TRBJ2-7, with D unclear. The ends were cut back, 4 bases at V and 3 bases at J, with 10 bases in the middle. The CDR3 contains 13 residues. CDR1 is MNHNS, CDR2 SASEGT, per germline. The CDR3 here is CASSVIRNYEQYF. For the CDR3, the DNA is TGTGCCAGCAGTGTAATTAGGAACTACGAGCAGTACTTC.

The chain is built from TRBV2 and TRBJ2-3, with D tentatively TRBD2 (6 bases). V was clipped by 6 bases and J by 7 bases, with 20 bases between them. Germline values: CDR1 SNHLY, CDR2 FYNNEI. The CDR3 contains 15 residues. The CDR3 spells CASSYRDSSQNTQYF. The CDR3 DNA reads as TGTGCCAGCAGCTACCGGGACTCCTCCCAGAATACGCAGTATTTT. Full variable domain (remainder filled in from reference TRBV2 and TRBJ2-3): EPEVTQTPSHQVTQMGQEVILRCVPISNHLYFYWYRQILGQKVEFLVSFYNNEISEKSEIFDDQFSVERPDGSNFTLKIRSTKLEDSAMYFCASSYRDSSQNTQYFGPGTRLTVL.

As concerns this clone: One junction end disagrees with the germline gene, perhaps due to a read error. The rearrangement links TRBV4-3 to TRBJ1-2; D is unresolved. CDR1 and CDR2 from the germline V gene are LGHNA and YSLEER. This CDR3 contains 12 residues. The CDR3 region is CASSHENYGYTF. The CDR3 coding sequence is TGCGCCAGCAGCCATGAAAACTACGGCTACACCTTC.

The chain carries TRBV9 and TRBJ2-1; 14 bases fit TRBD2. The V gene end was trimmed by 0 bases and the J gene end by 12 bases; junction bases not matched to a gene: 8. This CDR3 has 16 amino acids. Germline CDR1 reads SGDLS; CDR2 reads YYNGEE. The CDR3 protein is CASSVVPGLAGDGQFF. In DNA form, the CDR3 reads TGTGCCAGCAGCGTAGTACCGGGACTAGCGGGAGACGGGCAGTTCTTC.

This clone was recorded once. This sequence joins TRBV5-1 and TRBJ2-7; 7 positions match TRBD2. J gave up 7 bases and V 1 base, and 11 bases lay outside the gene matches. This CDR3 is built from 15 residues. Germline loops: CDR1 SGHRS, CDR2 YFSETQ. CDR3 in DNA: TGCGCCAGCAGCTTGCCCGAGCAGCGGGGTCGGGAGCAGTACTTC. Its protein is CASSLPEQRGREQYF.